This T cell receptor beta chain originates from a study of blood T cell repertoires in COVID-19. Germline V gene lookup returns CDR1 SEHNR and CDR2 FQNEAQ (reference sequence). CDR3 length: 14 amino acids. V gave up 5 bases and J gave up 1 base; unmatched junction bases: 4. The method was immunoSEQ multiplex PCR; TCRdb's version includes in-frame clones alone and lacks a portion of them. Found here are some 230,000 clones, 86% of them singletons; the top ten hold about 2.2%. Sequencing was performed on peripheral blood. The sequence derives from a man aged 25 to 40 who had recovered from COVID-19. The V gene is TRBV7-9, the J gene TRBJ1-1; 7 positions agree with TRBD1. CDR3 in amino acids: CASSPQGQNTEAFF. The CDR3 DNA is TGTGCCAGCAGCCCACAGGGGCAGAACACTGAAGCTTTCTTT.